The 21 T cell receptor beta chains in this list originate from one sample, sequenced in a study of chemoradiotherapy in HPV16-positive cancers. Sequencing used immunoSEQ multiplex PCR; TCRdb keeps in-frame clones, though not all of them. The sample records 9,500 to 15,000 clones, around three fifths being singletons. This material was collected from a patient who underwent chemoradiotherapy. The receptors were sampled from a human donor with HPV-associated anogenital cancer.

This chain uses TRBV7-2 with TRBJ2-1, with no clear D. The CDR3 has 15 amino acids. V was cut by 5 bases and J by 4 bases, with 15 bases left in between. Germline loops: CDR1 SGHTA, CDR2 FQGNSA. The CDR3, as DNA: TGTGCCAGCAGCCCTAAATCTGGCAGTTACAATGAGCAGTTCTTC. Its translation: CASSPKSGSYNEQFF.

The chain joins TRBV13 to TRBJ2-1; D gene uncertain. CDR3 length: 15 residues. Per germline, CDR1 PRHDT and CDR2 FYEKMQ (reference sequence). With 5 bases removed from V and 5 bases from J, the gap between germline ends came to 16 bases. The CDR3 is CASSPRAVENNEQFF. The CDR3 nucleotides are TGTGCCAGCAGCCCTCGGGCGGTCGAAAACAATGAGCAGTTCTTC.

The rearrangement joins TRBV11-2 to TRBJ1-4, with 9 bases matching TRBD1. In germline, CDR1 is SGHAT, CDR2 FQNNGV. V was clipped by 5 bases and J by 7 bases; unmatched bases: 5. This CDR3 is 14 amino acids long. CDR3 coding DNA: TGTGCCAGCAGCACCGACAGGGGGTTTGAAAAACTGTTTTTT. As protein: CASSTDRGFEKLFF.

In regard to this clone: One end of the junction fails to match germline, which may point to a read error. The CDR3 DNA reads as TGTGCCTGGGGCCCCGGCTCCGACAATGAGCAGTTCTTC. Translating gives CAWGPGSDNEQFF. The chain carries TRBV30 and TRBJ2-1, with D unclear. Germline V gives CDR1 GTSNPN, CDR2 SVGIG (reference sequence). CDR3 length: 13 residues.

This clone was recorded only once. V and J are TRBV28 and TRBJ1-1; 8 nucleotides match TRBD1. After removal of 2 bases from V and 7 bases from J, the junction contained 9 bases not matched to a gene. The CDR3 has 15 amino acids. CDR1 MDHEN and CDR2 SYDVKM come from the germline V gene. DNA of the CDR3: TGTGCCAGCAGTTTACCGACAGGGGCCGGTCTTGAAGCTTTCTTT. It translates to CASSLPTGAGLEAFF.

The chain has TRBV6-1 and TRBJ1-3; the D gene is possibly TRBD1 (5 bases). With 8 bases removed from V and 11 bases from J, the gap between germline ends came to 25 bases. The CDR3 length is 15 residues. CDR1 is MNHNS, CDR2 SASEGT, per germline. The CDR3 DNA reads TGTGCCAGCCTATTTAATACCGGGACGGTCCTCCCCATATATTTT. This gives the protein CASLFNTGTVLPIYF.

This clone was detected a few times. The rearrangement uses TRBV2 and TRBJ1-2, with a weak D call TRBD1 (5 bases). The ends were cut back, 3 bases at V and 3 bases at J, with 8 bases in the middle. The CDR3 spans 13 residues. Germline loops: CDR1 SNHLY, CDR2 FYNNEI. The CDR3 is CASSEGEDYGYTF. The CDR3 DNA follows: TGTGCCAGCAGTGAGGGGGAGGACTATGGCTACACCTTC.

The chain carries TRBV9 and TRBJ1-5, with D uncertain. V was pared by 3 bases and J by 6 bases, with 13 bases between. CDR1 and CDR2 from the germline V gene are SGDLS and YYNGEE. The CDR3 runs to 14 residues. In nucleotides, the CDR3 is TGTGCCAGCAGCGCCATTTCTGAAGGTCAGCCCCAGCATTTT. Translating it yields CASSAISEGQPQHF.

The chain links TRBV4-2 to TRBJ1-2; D not resolved. The V and J ends lost 7 bases and 5 bases respectively, with 20 bases between them. Germline loops: CDR1 LGHNA, CDR2 YNFKEQ. This CDR3 contains 15 residues. The CDR3 DNA is TGTGCCAGCACTCAACGGGGAGGGTCGATTTATGGCTACACCTTC. Protein sequence: CASTQRGGSIYGYTF.

The chain is built from TRBV11-2 and TRBJ1-1, with TRBD1 as a possible D gene (6 bases). The V end lost 5 bases, the J end lost 8 bases, and 15 bases lay between the germline ends. CDR1 SGHAT and CDR2 FQNNGV come from the germline V gene. The CDR3 spans 13 residues. CDR3 in DNA: TGTGCCAGCAGCCCCAACATCCAGGGGGAAGCTTTCTTT. Protein product: CASSPNIQGEAFF. Looking up the rest from reference TRBV11-2 and TRBJ1-1 gives the full variable domain: EAGVAQSPRYKIIEKRQSVAFWCNPISGHATLYWYQQILGQGPKLLIQFQNNGVVDDSQLPKDRFSAERLKGVDSTLKIQPAKLEDSAVYLCASSPNIQGEAFFGQGTRLTVV.

This chain joins TRBV9 and TRBJ2-3; perhaps TRBD2 as D (5 bases). The V end lost 5 bases, the J end lost 6 bases, and 10 bases lay between the germline ends. Per germline, CDR1 SGDLS and CDR2 YYNGEE. CDR3 length: 12 amino acids. CDR3 protein: CASSGLEDTQYF. The CDR3 nucleotides are TGTGCCAGCAGTGGACTTGAGGATACGCAGTATTTT.

By share, this clone counts as medium-sized (0.01 to 0.1%). One end of the junction is discordant with germline, which a read error may explain. V and J are TRBV4-2 and TRBJ1-2; tentatively, D is TRBD1 (5 bases). This CDR3 has 17 residues. The germline V gene encodes CDR1 LGHNA and CDR2 YNFKEQ. The CDR3 nucleotides read TGTGCCAGCAGCCAAGATACGGCCCAGAAGGGGTACTATGGCTGCACCTTC. It encodes CASSQDTAQKGYYGCTF.

The V gene is TRBV28, the J gene TRBJ2-7, with 13 bases lining up with TRBD2. The germline V gene has CDR1 MDHEN and CDR2 SYDVKM. The CDR3 consists of 17 residues. Trimming took 8 bases from V and 3 from J; bases not matched to a gene: 13. The CDR3 region is CASAYPTGLAGFYEQYF. DNA for the CDR3: TGTGCCAGCGCCTATCCGACGGGACTAGCGGGGTTCTACGAGCAGTACTTC.

The chain employs TRBV4-1 and TRBJ1-2; 8 nucleotides align to TRBD1. J lost 5 bases, V lost 1 base, and 6 bases had no gene match. The CDR3 sequence is 15 residues long. From germline, CDR1 is MGHRA and CDR2 YSYEKL. CDR3 coding DNA: TGCGCCAGCAGCCAAGTCTTCGACAGGGGTTATGGCTACACCTTC. As protein: CASSQVFDRGYGYTF.

The chain links TRBV28 to TRBJ1-2, with 12 bases aligning to TRBD1. Per the germline V gene, CDR1 is MDHEN and CDR2 is SYDVKM. The trim removed 4 bases at V and 6 bases at J, leaving 6 bases unmatched. This CDR3 is built from 15 residues. DNA for the CDR3: TGTGCCAGCAGTTCGCCGGGACAGGGGGCTGATGGCTACACCTTC. Translating it yields CASSSPGQGADGYTF.

V is TRBV4-1 and J is TRBJ2-1; D is undetermined. The CDR3 extends over 14 amino acids. From germline, CDR1 is MGHRA and CDR2 YSYEKL. V was cut by 3 bases and J by 4 bases, with 10 bases left in between. The CDR3 sequence is CASSQTAIYNEQFF. The CDR3 DNA sequence: TGCGCCAGCAGCCAGACGGCTATATACAATGAGCAGTTCTTC.

The V call is TRBV5-4, the J call TRBJ2-5; TRBD1 is a possible D gene (6 bases). The germline V gene has CDR1 SGHNT and CDR2 YYREEE (reference sequence). The CDR3 runs 13 residues. Trimming stripped 0 bases from V and 10 bases from J, with 13 bases between. The CDR3 region is CASSLAGQGSQYF. The CDR3, as DNA: TGTGCCAGCAGCTTGGCCGGCCAGGGGAGCCAGTACTTC.

This clone has only a few counts. The chain recombines TRBV29-1 with TRBJ2-5, with a weak D call TRBD1 (6 bases). The ends were cut back, 5 bases at V and 4 bases at J, with 17 bases in the middle. Germline loops: CDR1 SQVTM, CDR2 ANQGSEA. CDR3 length equals 14 residues. CDR3 region: CSVSLQAGAETQYF. CDR3 nucleotide sequence: TGCAGCGTTAGCCTTCAGGCAGGGGCAGAGACCCAGTACTTC.

The genes are TRBV11-2 and TRBJ2-7; tentatively, D is TRBD1 or TRBD2 (5 bases each). This CDR3 is 14 amino acids long. Germline CDR1 reads SGHAT; CDR2 reads FQNNGV. Trimming took off 4 bases at V and 1 base at J, with 11 bases between the two ends. CDR3 coding DNA: TGTGCCAGCAGCTCCCGGGACCCGTCCTACGAGCAGTACTTC. Translation: CASSSRDPSYEQYF.

V and J are TRBV6-5 and TRBJ2-6; D is uncertain. CDR3 size: 15 residues. Trimming shortened V by 6 bases and J by 4 bases, and 13 bases separated the two germline ends. Germline lookup yields CDR1 MNHEY and CDR2 SVGAGI. DNA of the CDR3: TGTGCCAGCAGCCTACTCATAGGAGGGGCCAACGTCCTGACTTTC. Encoded protein: CASSLLIGGANVLTF.

Regarding this clone: One end of the junction fails to match germline, which may point to a read error. The rearrangement links TRBV7-3 to TRBJ2-3; 7 bases match TRBD2. The CDR3 totals 13 residues. Germline V gene sequence: CDR1 SGHTA, CDR2 FQGTGA. The CDR3 is CASSSVRAGELHF. Written as DNA, the CDR3 is TGTGCCAGCAGCTCCGTACGGGCGGGGGAGTTGCATTTT.